Below, 2 T cell receptor beta chains from the same sample are listed, as sequenced in a study of cytomegalovirus exposure and HLA in healthy donors. The PCR was carried out with 60 Vbeta primers and 13 Jbeta primers. Profiling relied on immunoSEQ multiplex PCR, and the TCRdb table lists in-frame clones only, not all of them. The data contain 150,000 to 200,000 clones, around 83% of them singletons. Material for sequencing was PBMCs. These receptors all stem from a woman under 30 in good health and CMV-seronegative.

The sample holds a few counts of this clone. The V and J genes are TRBV4-3 and TRBJ1-3, with TRBD1 identical over 7 bases. The CDR3 is 14 amino acids. V lost 4 bases to trimming and J lost 1 base; unmatched junction nucleotides: 1. Germline V lookup: CDR1 LGHNA, CDR2 YSLEER. CDR3 amino acids: CASSPTGSGNTIYF. The CDR3 coding sequence is TGCGCCAGCAGCCCGACAGGGTCTGGAAACACCATATATTTT.

The V call is TRBV4-1, the J call TRBJ2-1; D perhaps matches TRBD1 (5 bases). V was cut by 0 bases and J by 0 bases, with 24 bases left in between. The CDR3 is made up of 21 amino acids. From germline, CDR1 is MGHRA and CDR2 YSYEKL. The CDR3 nucleotides read TGCGCCAGCAGCCAAGATCGTACAGATCTCTGGGGCTACAGCTCCTACAATGAGCAGTTCTTC. Translating gives CASSQDRTDLWGYSSYNEQFF.